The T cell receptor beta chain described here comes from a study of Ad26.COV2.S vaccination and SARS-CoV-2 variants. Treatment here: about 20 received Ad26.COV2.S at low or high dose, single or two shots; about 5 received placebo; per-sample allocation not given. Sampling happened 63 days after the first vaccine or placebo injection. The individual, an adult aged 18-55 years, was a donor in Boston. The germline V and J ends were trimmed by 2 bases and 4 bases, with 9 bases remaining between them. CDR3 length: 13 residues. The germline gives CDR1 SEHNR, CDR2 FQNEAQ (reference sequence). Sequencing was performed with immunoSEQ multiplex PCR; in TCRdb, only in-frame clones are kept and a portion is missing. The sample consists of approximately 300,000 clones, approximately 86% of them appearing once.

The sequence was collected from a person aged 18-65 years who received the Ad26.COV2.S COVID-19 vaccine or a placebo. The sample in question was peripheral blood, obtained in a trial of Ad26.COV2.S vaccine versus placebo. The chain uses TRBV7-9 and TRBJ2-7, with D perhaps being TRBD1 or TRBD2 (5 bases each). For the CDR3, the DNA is TGTGCCAGCAGCTTATTTGAGGGGTACGAGCAGTACTTC. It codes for CASSLFEGYEQYF.